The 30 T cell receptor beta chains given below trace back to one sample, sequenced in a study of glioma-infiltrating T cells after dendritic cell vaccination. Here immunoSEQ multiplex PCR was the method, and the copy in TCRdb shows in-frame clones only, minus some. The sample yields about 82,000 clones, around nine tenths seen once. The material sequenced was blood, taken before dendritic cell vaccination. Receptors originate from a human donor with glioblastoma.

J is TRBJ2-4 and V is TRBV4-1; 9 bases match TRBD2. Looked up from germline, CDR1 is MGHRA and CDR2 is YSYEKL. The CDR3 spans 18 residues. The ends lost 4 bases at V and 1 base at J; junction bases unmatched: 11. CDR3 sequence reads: CASSPQGRAGGAKNIQYF. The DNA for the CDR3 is TGCGCCAGCAGCCCGCAAGGAAGGGCGGGAGGGGCCAAAAACATTCAGTACTTC.

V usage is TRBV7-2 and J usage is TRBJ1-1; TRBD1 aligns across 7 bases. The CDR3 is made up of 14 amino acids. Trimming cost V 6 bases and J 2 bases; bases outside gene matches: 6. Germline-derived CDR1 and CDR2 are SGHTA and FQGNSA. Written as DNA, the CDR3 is TGTGCCAGCAGGTCCCCAGGGGGAAACACTGAAGCTTTCTTT. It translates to CASRSPGGNTEAFF.

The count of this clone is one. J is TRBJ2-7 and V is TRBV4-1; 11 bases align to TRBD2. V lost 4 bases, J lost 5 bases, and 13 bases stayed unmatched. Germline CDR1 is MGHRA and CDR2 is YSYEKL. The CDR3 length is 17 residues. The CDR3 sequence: CASSPGPTSGSQHEQYF. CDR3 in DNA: TGCGCCAGCAGCCCGGGTCCCACTAGCGGGAGTCAACACGAGCAGTACTTC.

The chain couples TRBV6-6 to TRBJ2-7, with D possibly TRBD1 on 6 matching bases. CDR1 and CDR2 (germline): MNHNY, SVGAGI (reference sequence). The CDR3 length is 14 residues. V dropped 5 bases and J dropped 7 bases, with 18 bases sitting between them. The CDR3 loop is CASSRIQGSVEQYF. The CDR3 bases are TGTGCCAGCAGTCGAATTCAGGGGTCGGTGGAGCAGTACTTC.

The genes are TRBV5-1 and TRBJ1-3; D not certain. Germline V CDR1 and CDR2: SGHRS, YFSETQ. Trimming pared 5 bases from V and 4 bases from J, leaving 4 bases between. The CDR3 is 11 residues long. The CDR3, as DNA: TGCGCCAGCAGTCAGGGAAACACCATATATTTT. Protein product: CASSQGNTIYF.

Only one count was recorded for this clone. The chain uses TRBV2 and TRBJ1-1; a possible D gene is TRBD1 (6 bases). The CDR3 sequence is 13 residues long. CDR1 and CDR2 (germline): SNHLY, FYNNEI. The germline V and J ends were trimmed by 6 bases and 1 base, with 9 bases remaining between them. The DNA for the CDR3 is TGTGCCAGCAGCCTACAGGGGAACACTGAAGCTTTCTTT. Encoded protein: CASSLQGNTEAFF.

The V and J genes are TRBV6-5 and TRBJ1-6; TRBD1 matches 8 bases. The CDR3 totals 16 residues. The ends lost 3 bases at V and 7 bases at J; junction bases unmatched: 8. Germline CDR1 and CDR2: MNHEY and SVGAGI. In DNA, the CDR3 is TGTGCCAGCAGTTATGGGGACAGGATAGAGAATTCACCCCTCCACTTT. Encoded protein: CASSYGDRIENSPLHF.

The CDR3 is CASSDVISYEQYF. CDR3 in DNA: TGTGCCAGCAGTGACGTTATCTCCTACGAGCAGTACTTC. V usage is TRBV2 and J usage is TRBJ2-7; D is undetermined. Looked up from germline, CDR1 is SNHLY and CDR2 is FYNNEI. V lost 3 bases to trimming and J lost 0 bases, with 6 bases between them. The CDR3 loop spans 13 amino acids.

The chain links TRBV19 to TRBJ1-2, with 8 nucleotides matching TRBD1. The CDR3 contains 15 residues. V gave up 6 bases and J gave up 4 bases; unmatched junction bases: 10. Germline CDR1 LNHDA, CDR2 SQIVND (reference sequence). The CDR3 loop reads CASSIGTGGGYGYTF. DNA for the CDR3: TGTGCCAGTAGCATTGGGACAGGAGGGGGCTATGGCTACACCTTC.

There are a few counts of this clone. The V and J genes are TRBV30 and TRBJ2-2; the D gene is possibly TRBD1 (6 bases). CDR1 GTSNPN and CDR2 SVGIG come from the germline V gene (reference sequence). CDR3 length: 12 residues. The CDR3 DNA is TGTGGTGGGGGCAGAAACACCGGGGAGCTGTTTTTT. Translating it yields CGGGRNTGELFF.

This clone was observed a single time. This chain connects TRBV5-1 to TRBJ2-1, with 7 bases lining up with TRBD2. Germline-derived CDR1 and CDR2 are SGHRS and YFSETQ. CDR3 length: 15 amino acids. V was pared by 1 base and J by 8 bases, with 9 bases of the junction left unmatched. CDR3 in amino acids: CASSLTASGPHEQFF. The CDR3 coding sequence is TGCGCCAGCAGCTTGACGGCTAGCGGCCCCCATGAGCAGTTCTTC.

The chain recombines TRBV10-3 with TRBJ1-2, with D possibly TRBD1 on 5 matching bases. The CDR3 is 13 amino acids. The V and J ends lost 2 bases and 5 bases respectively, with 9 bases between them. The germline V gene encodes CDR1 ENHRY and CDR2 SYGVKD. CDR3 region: CAISESRGYGYTF. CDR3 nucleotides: TGTGCCATCAGTGAGAGTAGGGGATATGGCTACACCTTC.

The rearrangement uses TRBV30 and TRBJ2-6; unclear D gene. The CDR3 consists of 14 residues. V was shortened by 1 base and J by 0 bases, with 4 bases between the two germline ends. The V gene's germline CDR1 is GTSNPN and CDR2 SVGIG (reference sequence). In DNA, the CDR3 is TGTGCCTGGAGTGATCTCTCTGGGGCCAACGTCCTGACTTTC. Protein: CAWSDLSGANVLTF.

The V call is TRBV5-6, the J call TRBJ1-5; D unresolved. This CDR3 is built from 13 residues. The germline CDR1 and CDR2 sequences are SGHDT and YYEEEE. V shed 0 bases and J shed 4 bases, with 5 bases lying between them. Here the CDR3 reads CASSLDRNQPQHF. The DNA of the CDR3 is TGTGCCAGCAGCTTGGACAGAAATCAGCCCCAGCATTTT. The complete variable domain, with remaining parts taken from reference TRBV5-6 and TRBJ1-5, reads DAGVTQSPTHLIKTRGQQVTLRCSPKSGHDTVSWYQQALGQGPQFIFQYYEEEERQRGNFPDRFSGHQFPNYSSELNVNALLLGDSALYLCASSLDRNQPQHFGDGTRLSIL.

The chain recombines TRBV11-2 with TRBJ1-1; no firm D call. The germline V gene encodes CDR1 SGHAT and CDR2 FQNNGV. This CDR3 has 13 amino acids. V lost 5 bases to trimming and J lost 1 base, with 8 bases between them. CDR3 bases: TGTGCCAGCAGCGCCGTACAGAACACTGAAGCTTTCTTT. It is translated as CASSAVQNTEAFF.

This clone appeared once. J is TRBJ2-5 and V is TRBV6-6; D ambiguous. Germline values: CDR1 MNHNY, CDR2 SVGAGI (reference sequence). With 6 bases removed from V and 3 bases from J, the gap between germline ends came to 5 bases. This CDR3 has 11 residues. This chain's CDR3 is CASSPKETQYF. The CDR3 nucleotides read TGTGCCAGCAGCCCTAAAGAGACCCAGTACTTC.

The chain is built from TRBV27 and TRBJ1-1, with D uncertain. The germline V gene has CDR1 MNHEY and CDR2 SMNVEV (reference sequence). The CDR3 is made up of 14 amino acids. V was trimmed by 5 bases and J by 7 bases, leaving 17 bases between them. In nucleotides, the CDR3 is TGTGCCAGCAGTGCCAGCCTCACTGGAGGTGAAGCTTTCTTT. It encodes CASSASLTGGEAFF.

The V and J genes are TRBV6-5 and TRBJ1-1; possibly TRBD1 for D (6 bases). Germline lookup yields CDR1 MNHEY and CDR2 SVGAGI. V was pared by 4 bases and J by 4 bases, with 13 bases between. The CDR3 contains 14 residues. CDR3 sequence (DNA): TGTGCCAGCAGTTGGCAAGGGGGGGGCACTGAAGCTTTCTTT. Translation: CASSWQGGGTEAFF.

The CDR3 here is CASRGGGENTEAFF. The DNA for the CDR3 is TGTGCCAGCAGGGGGGGAGGGGAGAACACTGAAGCTTTCTTT. The chain combines TRBV9 with TRBJ1-1, with TRBD1 as a possible D gene (5 bases). The CDR3 loop spans 14 amino acids. The V end was cut by 5 bases, the J end by 1 base, with 12 bases between. Germline CDR1 SGDLS, CDR2 YYNGEE.

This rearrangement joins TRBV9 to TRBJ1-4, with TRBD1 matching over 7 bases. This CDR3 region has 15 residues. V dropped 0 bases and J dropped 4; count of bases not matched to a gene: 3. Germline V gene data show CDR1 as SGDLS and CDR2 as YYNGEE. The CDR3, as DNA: TGTGCCAGCAGCGTAGCGACAGGGATTAATGAAAAACTGTTTTTT. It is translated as CASSVATGINEKLFF.

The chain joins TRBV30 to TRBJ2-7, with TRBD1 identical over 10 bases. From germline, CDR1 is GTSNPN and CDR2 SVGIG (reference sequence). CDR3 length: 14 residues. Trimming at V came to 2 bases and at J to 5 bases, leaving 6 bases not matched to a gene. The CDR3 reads CAWSPGTGDHEQYF. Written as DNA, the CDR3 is TGTGCCTGGAGTCCCGGGACAGGGGACCACGAGCAGTACTTC.

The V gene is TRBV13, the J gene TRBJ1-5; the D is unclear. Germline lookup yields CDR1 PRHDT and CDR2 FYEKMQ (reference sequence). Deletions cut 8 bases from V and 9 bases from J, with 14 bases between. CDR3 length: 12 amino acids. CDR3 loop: CASAPVNSPQHF. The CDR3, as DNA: TGTGCCAGCGCCCCGGTAAATTCGCCCCAGCATTTT.

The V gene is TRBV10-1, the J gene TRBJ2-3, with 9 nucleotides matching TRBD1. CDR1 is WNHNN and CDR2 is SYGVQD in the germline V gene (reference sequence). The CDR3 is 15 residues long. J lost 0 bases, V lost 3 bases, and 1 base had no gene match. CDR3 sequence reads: CASSEDRGSTDTQYF. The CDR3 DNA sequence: TGCGCCAGCAGTGAAGACAGGGGGAGCACAGATACGCAGTATTTT.

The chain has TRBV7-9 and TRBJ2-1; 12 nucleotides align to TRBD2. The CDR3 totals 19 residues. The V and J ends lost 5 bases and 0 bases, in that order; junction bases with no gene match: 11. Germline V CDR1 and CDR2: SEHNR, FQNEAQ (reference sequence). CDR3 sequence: CASSRRTSGVGSSYNEQFF. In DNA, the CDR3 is TGTGCCAGCAGCCGCCGGACTAGCGGGGTCGGGAGCTCCTACAATGAGCAGTTCTTC.

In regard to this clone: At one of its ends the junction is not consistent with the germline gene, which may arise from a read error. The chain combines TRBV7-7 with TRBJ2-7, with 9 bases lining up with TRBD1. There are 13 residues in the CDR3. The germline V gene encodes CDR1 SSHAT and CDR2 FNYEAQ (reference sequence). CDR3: CASSRDRAAEQYF. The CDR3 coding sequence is TGTGCTAGCAGCCGGGACAGGGCCGCCGAGCAGTACTTC.

The DNA of the CDR3 is TGTGCCTGGGGGACAGGGTCCTACGAGCAGTACTTC. This encodes CAWGTGSYEQYF. The chain links TRBV30 to TRBJ2-7; the match to TRBD1 covers 9 bases. This CDR3 contains 12 residues. Germline V gives CDR1 GTSNPN, CDR2 SVGIG (reference sequence). V dropped 5 bases and J dropped 1; count of bases not matched to a gene: 0.

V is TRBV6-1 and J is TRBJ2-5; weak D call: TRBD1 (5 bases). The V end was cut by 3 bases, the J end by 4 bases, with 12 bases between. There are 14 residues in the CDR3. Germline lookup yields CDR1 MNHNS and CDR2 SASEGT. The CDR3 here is CASSDRGGLETQYF. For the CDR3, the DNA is TGTGCCAGCAGTGATAGGGGCGGCCTAGAGACCCAGTACTTC.

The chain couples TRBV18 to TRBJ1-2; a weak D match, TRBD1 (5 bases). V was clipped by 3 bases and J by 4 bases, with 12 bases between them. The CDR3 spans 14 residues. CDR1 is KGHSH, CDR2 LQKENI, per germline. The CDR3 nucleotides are TGTGCCAGCTCACCGGCGACCGGGGGCTATGGCTACACCTTC. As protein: CASSPATGGYGYTF.

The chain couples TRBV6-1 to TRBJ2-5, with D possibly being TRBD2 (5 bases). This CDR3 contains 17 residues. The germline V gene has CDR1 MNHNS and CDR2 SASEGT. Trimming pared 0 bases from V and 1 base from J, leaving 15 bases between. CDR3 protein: CASSEAITGWGQETQYF. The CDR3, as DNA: TGTGCCAGCAGTGAAGCGATAACGGGGTGGGGCCAAGAGACCCAGTACTTC.

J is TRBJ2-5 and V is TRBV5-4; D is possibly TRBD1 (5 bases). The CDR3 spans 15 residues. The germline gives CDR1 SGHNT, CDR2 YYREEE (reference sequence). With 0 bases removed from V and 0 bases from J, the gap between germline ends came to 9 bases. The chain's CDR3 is CASSLEKGYQETQYF. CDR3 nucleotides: TGTGCCAGCAGCTTGGAGAAGGGGTACCAAGAGACCCAGTACTTC.